Ten or more counts support the clone carrying this T cell receptor (beta chain). The antigen remains unidentified. No fewer than 6 micrograms of total RNA were isolated from every sample. The data originate from a study of blood T cells in healthy people across ages. Regarding the study as a whole: Leaving the PBMCs unsorted stopped any conclusive comparison of naive versus antigen-experienced cells.

The germline V gene has CDR1 MNHNS and CDR2 SASEGT. This CDR3 region has 18 residues. After removal of 6 bases from V and 2 bases from J, the junction contained 15 bases not matched to a gene. A J-beta primer mix and a sample-barcoded 5' primer were used in a second PCR of roughly 7 to 12 cycles. TCRdb re-called the 5' RACE reads through MiXCR, storing one row per CDR3 protein. The sample lists 800,000 to 950,000 distinct CDR3 sequences, almost 30% seen once, with 10% in the top ten. The same data also went into a second study, on T cells of mothers and their children.

The specimen was blood. The chain recombines TRBV6-1 with TRBJ2-7; 11 bases match TRBD2. The source is a woman aged 40 to 55 in good health. The CDR3 region has the DNA TGTGCCAGCAGCGAAACAGGGGCACTAGCGGGGGACACCTACGAGCAGTACTTC. This encodes CASSETGALAGDTYEQYF.